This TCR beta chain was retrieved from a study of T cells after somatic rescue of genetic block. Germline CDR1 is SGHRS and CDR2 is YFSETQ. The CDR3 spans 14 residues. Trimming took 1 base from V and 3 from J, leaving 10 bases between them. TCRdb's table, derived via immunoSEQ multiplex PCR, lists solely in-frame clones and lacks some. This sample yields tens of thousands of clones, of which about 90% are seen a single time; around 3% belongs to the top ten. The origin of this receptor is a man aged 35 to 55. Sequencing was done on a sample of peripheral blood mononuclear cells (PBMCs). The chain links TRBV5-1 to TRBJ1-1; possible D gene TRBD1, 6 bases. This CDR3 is CASSLTGYDTEAFF. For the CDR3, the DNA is TGCGCCAGCAGCTTGACAGGGTATGACACTGAAGCTTTCTTT.